The 14 T cell receptor beta chains below come from one sample, sequenced in a study of CD8 T cells in ankylosing spondylitis. TCRdb passed the 5' RACE reads through MiXCR, listing each CDR3 protein once. The sample lists approximately 220,000 distinct CDR3 sequences; about 10% were seen once. The sample was blood, either unsorted or a sorted T cell fraction (not recorded which). The receptor set was obtained from a male donor with ankylosing spondylitis or in good health (not recorded which).

On this clonotype: Given a much more abundant clone one base away, this may be a read error. The chain employs TRBV6-1 and TRBJ2-1; a possible D gene is TRBD1 (5 bases). CDR1 and CDR2 (germline): MNHNS, SASEGT. CDR3 size: 15 residues. CDR3 nucleotides: TGTGCCAGCATAACAGGTATAAGCTCCTACAATGAGCTGTTCTTC. Translating gives CASITGISSYNELFF.

This clonotype was seen ten or more times. The V and J genes are TRBV7-2 and TRBJ2-3; D is perhaps TRBD2 (6 bases). Germline V gives CDR1 SGHTA, CDR2 FQGNSA. This CDR3 has 15 amino acids. Between the trimmed V and J ends, which lost 1 base and 6 bases, there was a span of 14 bases. CDR3 sequence (DNA): TGTGCCAGCAGCTTAGTGGCATCAGGAGGGGATACGCAGTATTTT. This gives the protein CASSLVASGGDTQYF.

About this clonotype itself: This may be a read error, as it is one base from a much larger clone. The chain joins TRBV10-3 to TRBJ1-1, with a possible D match to TRBD1 (6 bases). CDR1 ENHRY and CDR2 SYGVKD come from the germline V gene. CDR3 length equals 12 residues. The CDR3 bases are TGTGTCATCAGTCAGGACAGCCCTGAAGCTTTCTTT. Its protein product is CVISQDSPEAFF.

This clonotype showed up many times. The chain recombines TRBV5-1 with TRBJ2-3; D remains unclear. V was clipped by 1 base and J by 6 bases, with 9 bases between them. The CDR3 runs 13 residues. Per the germline V gene, CDR1 is SGHRS and CDR2 is YFSETQ. CDR3 residues: CASSLQGYDTQYF. The DNA for the CDR3 is TGCGCCAGCAGCTTGCAAGGGTACGATACGCAGTATTTT.

This clonotype occurred many times. The chain combines TRBV5-6 with TRBJ1-3; D ambiguous. V lost 0 bases and J lost 0, with 7 bases in between. Germline V gene data show CDR1 as SGHDT and CDR2 as YYEEEE. The CDR3 length is 15 residues. CDR3 DNA: TGTGCCAGCAGCTTGGTTTCGATCTCTGGAAACACCATATATTTT. It is translated as CASSLVSISGNTIYF.

About this clonotype: A single base separates this from a much larger clone, so it may be a read error. The chain carries TRBV5-4 and TRBJ2-1; D is ambiguous. The V gene's germline CDR1 is SGHNT and CDR2 YYREEE (reference sequence). V was trimmed by 1 base and J by 8 bases, leaving 4 bases between them. This CDR3 is built from 11 residues. The chain's CDR3 is CASSLPYEQFF. CDR3 coding DNA: TGTGCCAGCAGCTTGCCATATGAGCAGTTCTTC.

This clonotype has ten or more counts. V usage is TRBV24-1 and J usage is TRBJ2-2, with D possibly TRBD1 on 5 matching bases. The CDR3 is made up of 18 amino acids. Trimming took off 0 bases at V and 0 bases at J, with 13 bases between the two ends. Germline loops: CDR1 KGHDR, CDR2 SFDVKD. The CDR3 sequence: CATSDLPRGIANTGELFF. CDR3 DNA sequence: TGTGCCACCAGTGATTTGCCAAGGGGTATTGCGAACACCGGGGAGCTGTTTTTT.

The chain links TRBV7-2 to TRBJ1-1; D uncertain. Looked up from germline, CDR1 is SGHTA and CDR2 is FQGNSA. V was pared by 2 bases and J by 1 base, with 11 bases between. The CDR3 runs 15 residues. The CDR3 sequence is CASSLSPTGNTEAFF. The CDR3 DNA sequence: TGTGCCAGCAGCTTATCCCCGACCGGGAACACTGAAGCTTTCTTT.

This clonotype occurred many times. CDR3 DNA: TGCAGTGCTAGACCAGGGTCAGCCTACGAGCAGTACTTC. Translated: CSARPGSAYEQYF. This chain uses TRBV20-1 with TRBJ2-7; weak D call: TRBD1 (5 bases). The CDR3 is made up of 13 amino acids. V was trimmed by 2 bases and J by 2 bases, leaving 10 bases between them. Germline assignment: CDR1 DFQATT and CDR2 SNEGSKA (reference sequence).

This clonotype was detected a few times. The chain uses TRBV3-1 and TRBJ2-4, with D possibly TRBD1 on 6 matching bases. The CDR3 is 15 amino acids. CDR1 and CDR2 (germline): LGHDT, YNNKEL (reference sequence). The ends were cut back, 4 bases at V and 2 bases at J, with 12 bases in the middle. CDR3 coding DNA: TGTGCCAGCAGCCGAACTACAGGGACCAAAAACATTCAGTACTTC. As protein: CASSRTTGTKNIQYF.

The table lists this clonotype with a few counts. This chain uses TRBV3-1 with TRBJ2-5; a possible D gene is TRBD2 (6 bases). CDR1 and CDR2 from the germline V gene are LGHDT and YNNKEL (reference sequence). This CDR3 is built from 14 residues. The V gene lost 8 bases and the J gene lost 3 bases, with 16 bases spanning the gap. As DNA, the CDR3 is TGTGCCAGCTCGCGGCAGGGACTTGAAGAGACCCAGTACTTC. This codes for CASSRQGLEETQYF.

The V and J genes are TRBV12-3 or TRBV12-4 and TRBJ2-7; TRBD1 agrees at 10 bases. V lost 6 bases, J lost 4 bases, and 12 bases stayed unmatched. The CDR3 contains 16 residues. CDR3 loop: CASSQPGTGVVYEQYF. CDR3 DNA sequence: TGTGCCAGCAGCCAACCCGGGACAGGGGTTGTTTACGAGCAGTACTTC.

This clonotype turned up a few times. The rearrangement joins TRBV27 to TRBJ2-7; 7 positions agree with TRBD1. In germline, CDR1 is MNHEY, CDR2 SMNVEV (reference sequence). The CDR3 runs to 14 residues. V gave up 8 bases and J gave up 2 bases; unmatched junction bases: 9. Here the CDR3 DNA reads TGTGCCAGCTCTATCGGACAGGTTCCCTACGAGCAGTACTTC. This translates into CASSIGQVPYEQYF.

This clonotype was detected a few times. The rearrangement links TRBV2 to TRBJ2-2; 7 bases are a match to TRBD2. Germline CDR1 is SNHLY and CDR2 is FYNNEI. There are 14 residues in the CDR3. J was trimmed by 4 bases and V by 4 bases; bases with no gene match: 3. CDR3 sequence reads: CASSAGGFTGELFF. In nucleotides, the CDR3 is TGTGCCAGCAGTGCGGGGGGTTTCACCGGGGAGCTGTTTTTT. Full variable domain (rest looked up from reference TRBV2 and TRBJ2-2): EPEVTQTPSHQVTQMGQEVILRCVPISNHLYFYWYRQILGQKVEFLVSFYNNEISEKSEIFDDQFSVERPDGSNFTLKIRSTKLEDSAMYFCASSAGGFTGELFFGEGSRLTVL.